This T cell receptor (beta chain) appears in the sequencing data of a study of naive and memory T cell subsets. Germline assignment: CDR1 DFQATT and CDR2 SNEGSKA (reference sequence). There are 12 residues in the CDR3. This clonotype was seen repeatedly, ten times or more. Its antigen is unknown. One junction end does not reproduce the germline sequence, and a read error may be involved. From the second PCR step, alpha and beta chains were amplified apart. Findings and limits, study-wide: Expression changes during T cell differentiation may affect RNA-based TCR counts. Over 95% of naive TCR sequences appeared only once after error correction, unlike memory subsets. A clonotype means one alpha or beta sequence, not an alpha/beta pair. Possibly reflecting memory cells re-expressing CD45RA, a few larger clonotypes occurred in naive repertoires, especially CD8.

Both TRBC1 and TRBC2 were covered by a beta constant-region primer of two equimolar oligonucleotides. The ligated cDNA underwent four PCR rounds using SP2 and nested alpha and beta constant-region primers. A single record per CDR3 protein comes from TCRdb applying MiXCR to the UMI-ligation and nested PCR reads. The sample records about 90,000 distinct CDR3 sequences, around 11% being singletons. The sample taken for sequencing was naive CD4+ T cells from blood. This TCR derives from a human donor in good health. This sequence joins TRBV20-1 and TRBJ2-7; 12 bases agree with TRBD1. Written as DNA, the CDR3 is TGCAGTGCCCCCCGGGGGGGACAGGGGGCGAGTTTC. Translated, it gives CSAPRGGQGASF.